This TCR beta chain was sequenced for a study of blood T cell repertoires in COVID-19. As for the study in general: The analysed material was cDNA or gDNA that came from T cells, B-cell-depleted T cells, or PBMCs.

The data were produced by immunoSEQ multiplex PCR, yet TCRdb's version contains in-frame clones alone and is incomplete. The sample has about 180,000 clones, 78% seen once. Participants were aged about 18 to 100 years from approximately 23 US areas. Which cohort a participant joined came from the clinical history participants gave. Recovered participants had two consecutive negative NP/OP PCR tests, healthcare professional clearance, or symptom resolution. The germline V and J ends were trimmed by 5 bases and 6 bases, with 20 bases remaining between them. The germline gives CDR1 LNHDA, CDR2 SQIVND (reference sequence). The CDR3 runs to 15 residues.

The receptor comes from a woman in her forties or fifties who had recovered from COVID-19. The V call is TRBV19, the J call TRBJ2-7; D uncertain. The material sequenced was PBMCs or T cells enriched from blood (not recorded which). CDR3 loop: CASSVGWSFPIEQYF. CDR3 DNA: TGTGCCAGTAGTGTCGGCTGGAGCTTTCCGATCGAGCAGTACTTC.